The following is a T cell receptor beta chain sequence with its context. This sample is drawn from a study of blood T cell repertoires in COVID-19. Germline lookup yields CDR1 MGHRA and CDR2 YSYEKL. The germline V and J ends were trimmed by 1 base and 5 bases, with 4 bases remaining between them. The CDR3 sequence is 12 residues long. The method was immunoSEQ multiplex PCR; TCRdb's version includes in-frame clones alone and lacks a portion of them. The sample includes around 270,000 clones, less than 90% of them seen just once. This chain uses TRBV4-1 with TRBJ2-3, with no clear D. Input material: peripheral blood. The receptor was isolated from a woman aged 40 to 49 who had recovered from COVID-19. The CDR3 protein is CASSQVGDTQYF. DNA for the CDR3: TGCGCCAGCAGCCAAGTCGGAGATACGCAGTATTTT.